The rows below give T cell receptor beta chains drawn from one sample of a study of cytomegalovirus exposure and HLA in healthy donors. Some clones are missing from TCRdb's copy, which holds only in-frame ones; the method was immunoSEQ multiplex PCR. The sample records 75,000 to 95,000 clones, more than 80% being singletons. The sequencing input was PBMCs. The receptors stem from a man younger than 30 in good health and CMV-seronegative. Each CDR3 is given with its conserved first and last residue. Each record gives: clone size, D gene, J gene, V gene, CDR3 DNA, CDR3 protein. A D gene is named only where the DNA matches it firmly. Clone size is given for some rows only: seen once, a few or many times, or a class if the clone is expanded.

clone_size: -
d_call: -
j_call: TRBJ1-5
v_call: TRBV28
cdr3_nt: TGTGCCAGCAGCCTAAGGGGGTTTCCTAGGCCTCAGCCCCAGCATTTT
cdr3_aa: CASSLRGFPRPQPQHF

clone_size: -
d_call: -
j_call: TRBJ2-3
v_call: TRBV7-8
cdr3_nt: TGTGCCAGCAGCTTACTAGCGAACCCCCCCCCAGATACGCAGTATTTT
cdr3_aa: CASSLLANPPPDTQYF

clone_size: once
d_call: TRBD1
j_call: TRBJ1-1
v_call: TRBV19
cdr3_nt: TGTGCCAGTAGCCCAGGGGGACAAGGCATGAACACTGAAGCTTTCTTT
cdr3_aa: CASSPGGQGMNTEAFF

clone_size: -
d_call: TRBD2
j_call: TRBJ2-1
v_call: TRBV27
cdr3_nt: TGTGCCAGCAGTAGTAAACTAGCGGGAGTGGCTGAGCAGTTCTTC
cdr3_aa: CASSSKLAGVAEQFF

clone_size: once
d_call: -
j_call: TRBJ2-1
v_call: TRBV7-2
cdr3_nt: TGTGCCAGCAGCCCACGCCATGTAGCCGTCTCCTACAATGAGCAGTTCTTC
cdr3_aa: CASSPRHVAVSYNEQFF

clone_size: -
d_call: -
j_call: TRBJ1-1
v_call: TRBV18
cdr3_nt: TGTGCCAGCTCACCCAAGGCAGGATGGACTGAAGCTTTCTTT
cdr3_aa: CASSPKAGWTEAFF

clone_size: -
d_call: -
j_call: TRBJ2-5
v_call: TRBV14
cdr3_nt: TGTGCCAGCAGCCAAGATAGGAGGGGACGGACCCAGTACTTC
cdr3_aa: CASSQDRRGRTQYF

clone_size: once
d_call: -
j_call: TRBJ1-1
v_call: TRBV27
cdr3_nt: TGTGCCAGCAAAACGCCAGGGGAGTCCGAAGCTTTCTTT
cdr3_aa: CASKTPGESEAFF

clone_size: -
d_call: -
j_call: TRBJ2-7
v_call: TRBV4-1
cdr3_nt: TGCGCCAGCAGCCAGAGGGGAGGGACAAAGGTCTTCGAGCAGTACTTC
cdr3_aa: CASSQRGGTKVFEQYF

clone_size: -
d_call: -
j_call: TRBJ1-1
v_call: TRBV7-9
cdr3_nt: TGTGCCAGCAGCTTCCCACAGGGCGCATGGGTCGCTGAAGCTTTCTTT
cdr3_aa: CASSFPQGAWVAEAFF

clone_size: -
d_call: TRBD2
j_call: TRBJ2-5
v_call: TRBV6-1
cdr3_nt: TGTGCCACCCAAGGACTAGCGGGGTCGGCCCAGTACTTC
cdr3_aa: CATQGLAGSAQYF

clone_size: -
d_call: TRBD1
j_call: TRBJ2-7
v_call: TRBV6-5
cdr3_nt: TGTGCCAGCAGCCGATCGGGACAGGGCTCCTACGAGCAGTACTTC
cdr3_aa: CASSRSGQGSYEQYF

clone_size: -
d_call: TRBD1
j_call: TRBJ2-1
v_call: TRBV7-2
cdr3_nt: TGTGCCAGCAGCTTGGGTATAACGGGACAGAGCTCCTACAATGAGCAGTTCTTC
cdr3_aa: CASSLGITGQSSYNEQFF

clone_size: -
d_call: TRBD1
j_call: TRBJ1-6
v_call: TRBV5-1
cdr3_nt: TGCGCCAGCAGCTTGGCCGGGACAGGGGGCACACCCCTCCACTTT
cdr3_aa: CASSLAGTGGTPLHF

clone_size: -
d_call: -
j_call: TRBJ2-2
v_call: TRBV6-1
cdr3_nt: TGTGCCAGCAGAAGGGGGATGATGAACACCGGGGAGCTGTTTTTT
cdr3_aa: CASRRGMMNTGELFF

clone_size: -
d_call: -
j_call: TRBJ2-3
v_call: TRBV15
cdr3_nt: TGTGCCACCAGCAGAGGGAGGTTTGGCGGTAGCACAGATACGCAGTATTTT
cdr3_aa: CATSRGRFGGSTDTQYF

clone_size: few
d_call: TRBD2
j_call: TRBJ2-1
v_call: TRBV7-7
cdr3_nt: TGTGCCACCTCATCACTAGCGGGGGCCAACAATGAGCAGTTCTTC
cdr3_aa: CATSSLAGANNEQFF

clone_size: -
d_call: TRBD1
j_call: TRBJ2-7
v_call: TRBV27
cdr3_nt: TGTGCCAGCAGTACTACAGGGGGCGACCCCTACGAGCAGTACTTC
cdr3_aa: CASSTTGGDPYEQYF

clone_size: -
d_call: -
j_call: TRBJ2-4
v_call: TRBV7-2
cdr3_nt: TGTGCCAGCAGCTTAACTGGCCGGGAAGGGAACATTCAGTACTTC
cdr3_aa: CASSLTGREGNIQYF

clone_size: -
d_call: -
j_call: TRBJ2-3
v_call: TRBV6-4
cdr3_nt: TGTGCCAGCAGTGACTCGGTCACTAGAAGCACAGATACGCAGTATTTT
cdr3_aa: CASSDSVTRSTDTQYF

clone_size: -
d_call: -
j_call: TRBJ2-3
v_call: TRBV7-2
cdr3_nt: TGTGCCAGCAGCTTATACGGCGGCAGGGTGAGCACAGATACGCAGTATTTT
cdr3_aa: CASSLYGGRVSTDTQYF

clone_size: -
d_call: -
j_call: TRBJ1-1
v_call: TRBV5-5
cdr3_nt: TGTGCCAGCAGCCCCCGAGGAAGGGGCACTGAAGCTTTCTTT
cdr3_aa: CASSPRGRGTEAFF

clone_size: -
d_call: -
j_call: TRBJ2-3
v_call: TRBV9
cdr3_nt: TGTGCCAGCAGCGAGGGGGAGGGGACTCGTACGCAGTATTTT
cdr3_aa: CASSEGEGTRTQYF

clone_size: -
d_call: -
j_call: TRBJ2-6
v_call: TRBV4-1
cdr3_nt: TGCGCCAGCAGCCAATCAGAGCGGGCTTCGCTCGGGGCCAACGTCCTGACTTTC
cdr3_aa: CASSQSERASLGANVLTF

clone_size: few
d_call: -
j_call: TRBJ1-1
v_call: TRBV7-9
cdr3_nt: TGTGCCAGCAGCTTAGGTGTGGCCAGGGGTACTGAAGCTTTCTTT
cdr3_aa: CASSLGVARGTEAFF

clone_size: -
d_call: TRBD2
j_call: TRBJ2-3
v_call: TRBV7-3
cdr3_nt: TGTGCCAGCGGGATCGGGAGGAGGGATACGCAGTATTTT
cdr3_aa: CASGIGRRDTQYF

clone_size: -
d_call: -
j_call: TRBJ2-3
v_call: TRBV7-6
cdr3_nt: TGTGCCAGCAGCCCGAGACAGGGCACAGATACGCAGTATTTT
cdr3_aa: CASSPRQGTDTQYF

clone_size: -
d_call: TRBD1
j_call: TRBJ1-3
v_call: TRBV19
cdr3_nt: TGTGCCAGTAGTATCACCGGGACAGGAGAAAACACCATATATTTT
cdr3_aa: CASSITGTGENTIYF

clone_size: -
d_call: TRBD1
j_call: TRBJ2-2
v_call: TRBV28
cdr3_nt: TGTGCCAGCAGACAGACAGGGGGTAGCACCGGGGAGCTGTTTTTT
cdr3_aa: CASRQTGGSTGELFF

clone_size: -
d_call: TRBD1
j_call: TRBJ1-2
v_call: TRBV5-1
cdr3_nt: TGCGCCAGCAGAGGGACAGGGGTGGAAGCTAACTATGGCTACACCTTC
cdr3_aa: CASRGTGVEANYGYTF

clone_size: once
d_call: TRBD1
j_call: TRBJ2-7
v_call: TRBV5-6
cdr3_nt: TGTGCCAGCAGTGTAGCCTCAGGGGGCTATTCGTACGAGCAGTACTTC
cdr3_aa: CASSVASGGYSYEQYF

clone_size: -
d_call: -
j_call: TRBJ1-5
v_call: TRBV28
cdr3_nt: TGTGCCAGCAGCCGGGGACACAGCAATCAGCCCCAGCATTTT
cdr3_aa: CASSRGHSNQPQHF

clone_size: -
d_call: TRBD1
j_call: TRBJ2-7
v_call: TRBV5-4
cdr3_nt: TGTGCCAGCAGCTTGTGGACAGGGAGCTACGAGCAGTACTTC
cdr3_aa: CASSLWTGSYEQYF

clone_size: -
d_call: -
j_call: TRBJ1-5
v_call: TRBV28
cdr3_nt: TGTGCCAGCAGACTAAGGCCGGACAGTAGCAATCAGCCCCAGCATTTT
cdr3_aa: CASRLRPDSSNQPQHF

clone_size: few
d_call: TRBD2
j_call: TRBJ2-7
v_call: TRBV7-9
cdr3_nt: TGTTCCAGCAGCTTAGTAGCGGGTCTCTCCTACGAGCAGTACTTC
cdr3_aa: CSSSLVAGLSYEQYF

clone_size: -
d_call: -
j_call: TRBJ1-6
v_call: TRBV4-3
cdr3_nt: TGCGCCAGCAGCCCTATGGTAGGGGCGAGTTCACCCCTCCACTTT
cdr3_aa: CASSPMVGASSPLHF

clone_size: -
d_call: TRBD2
j_call: TRBJ2-5
v_call: TRBV7-8
cdr3_nt: TGTGCCAGCAGCTGGACTAGCGGGAGGGCCGGAGAGACCCAGTACTTC
cdr3_aa: CASSWTSGRAGETQYF

clone_size: -
d_call: TRBD1
j_call: TRBJ2-6
v_call: TRBV12-5
cdr3_nt: TGTGCTAGTGGTTCCATGCCTTGGGGACAGGGAGGCTCTGGGGCCAACGTCCTGACTTTC
cdr3_aa: CASGSMPWGQGGSGANVLTF

clone_size: -
d_call: -
j_call: TRBJ2-3
v_call: TRBV6-5
cdr3_nt: TGTGCCAGCACCAAAAGGGCAGGGGTCCCAGATACGCAGTATTTT
cdr3_aa: CASTKRAGVPDTQYF

clone_size: -
d_call: -
j_call: TRBJ1-2
v_call: TRBV28
cdr3_nt: TGTGCCAGAACACTGACCGGGGTCTATGGCTACACCTTC
cdr3_aa: CARTLTGVYGYTF

clone_size: -
d_call: -
j_call: TRBJ1-1
v_call: TRBV19
cdr3_nt: TGTGCCAGTCATATTGGGGGCCGGGGTGAAGCTTTCTTT
cdr3_aa: CASHIGGRGEAFF

clone_size: -
d_call: -
j_call: TRBJ2-3
v_call: TRBV5-1
cdr3_nt: TGCGCCAGCAGCCCTAACCCACCCCAACGTAGCACAGATACGCAGTATTTT
cdr3_aa: CASSPNPPQRSTDTQYF

clone_size: once
d_call: -
j_call: TRBJ2-5
v_call: TRBV29-1
cdr3_nt: TGCAGCGTTGAACGTCCGGGAGTGGAGGAGACCCAGTACTTC
cdr3_aa: CSVERPGVEETQYF

clone_size: -
d_call: TRBD1
j_call: TRBJ2-7
v_call: TRBV28
cdr3_nt: TGTGCCAGCAGCTCCCACCTGGGACAGCCCTACGAGCAGTACTTC
cdr3_aa: CASSSHLGQPYEQYF

clone_size: once
d_call: TRBD2
j_call: TRBJ2-7
v_call: TRBV15
cdr3_nt: TGTGCCACCAGCACACCCAGCGGGAGTTCCCCCTACGAGCAGTACTTC
cdr3_aa: CATSTPSGSSPYEQYF

clone_size: -
d_call: TRBD2
j_call: TRBJ2-7
v_call: TRBV7-9
cdr3_nt: TGTGCCAGCAGCTTCGGGCGAGAGGCGGGAGCTAACTACGAGCAGTACTTC
cdr3_aa: CASSFGREAGANYEQYF

clone_size: -
d_call: -
j_call: TRBJ1-4
v_call: TRBV6-1
cdr3_nt: TGTGCCAGCAGTGAAGCTCCGGGGGTTGGAAAGCCTAATGAAAAACTGTTTTTT
cdr3_aa: CASSEAPGVGKPNEKLFF

clone_size: -
d_call: TRBD2
j_call: TRBJ2-1
v_call: TRBV19
cdr3_nt: TGTGCCAGTAGTACCAGACACCGTAAGACTAGCGGGGATTCCTACAATGAGCAGTTCTTC
cdr3_aa: CASSTRHRKTSGDSYNEQFF

clone_size: once
d_call: -
j_call: TRBJ2-3
v_call: TRBV6-4
cdr3_nt: TGTGCCAGCAGTGTTCTAGGTGGAAGTAGCACAGATACGCAGTATTTT
cdr3_aa: CASSVLGGSSTDTQYF

clone_size: -
d_call: -
j_call: TRBJ1-3
v_call: TRBV19
cdr3_nt: TGTGCCACCTGGGGCAAATTCGGCCCTGGAAACACCATATATTTT
cdr3_aa: CATWGKFGPGNTIYF

clone_size: -
d_call: -
j_call: TRBJ1-5
v_call: TRBV5-5
cdr3_nt: TGTGCCAGCAGCAAAAGGGAGCATCAGCCCCAGCATTTT
cdr3_aa: CASSKREHQPQHF

clone_size: -
d_call: TRBD2
j_call: TRBJ2-1
v_call: TRBV7-3
cdr3_nt: TGTGCCAGCAGCTTAACTAGCGGGAGTATTGAGCAGTTCTTC
cdr3_aa: CASSLTSGSIEQFF

clone_size: -
d_call: -
j_call: TRBJ1-3
v_call: TRBV19
cdr3_nt: TGTGCCAGTAGTCCCGGGACTTCTGGGCACACCATATATTTT
cdr3_aa: CASSPGTSGHTIYF

clone_size: -
d_call: -
j_call: TRBJ2-3
v_call: TRBV7-9
cdr3_nt: TGTGCCAGCAGCTTAAGGGGCTTTCGTCAAACTAGCACAGATACGCAGTATTTT
cdr3_aa: CASSLRGFRQTSTDTQYF

clone_size: -
d_call: -
j_call: TRBJ2-1
v_call: TRBV4-1
cdr3_nt: TGCGCCAGCAGCCAAGTATCCGGTGCGGGGCAGGGCGGGTACAATGAGCAGTTCTTC
cdr3_aa: CASSQVSGAGQGGYNEQFF